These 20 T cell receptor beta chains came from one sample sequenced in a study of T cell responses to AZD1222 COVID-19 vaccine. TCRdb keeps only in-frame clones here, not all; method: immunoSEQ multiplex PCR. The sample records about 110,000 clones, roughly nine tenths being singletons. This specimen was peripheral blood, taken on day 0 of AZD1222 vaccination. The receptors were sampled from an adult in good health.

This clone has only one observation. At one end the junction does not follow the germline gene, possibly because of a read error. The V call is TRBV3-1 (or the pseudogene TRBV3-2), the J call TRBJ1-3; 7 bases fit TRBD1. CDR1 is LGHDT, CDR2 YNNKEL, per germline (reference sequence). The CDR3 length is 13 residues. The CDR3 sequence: CASSHGTQGVGIF. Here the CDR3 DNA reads TGTGCCAGCAGCCACGGAACCCAGGGGGTAGGGATTTTT.

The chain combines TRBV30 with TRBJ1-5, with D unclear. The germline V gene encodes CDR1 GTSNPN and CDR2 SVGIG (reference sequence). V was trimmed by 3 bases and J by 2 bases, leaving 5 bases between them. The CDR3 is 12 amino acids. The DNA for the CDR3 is TGTGCCTGGAGCGGGGGCAATCAGCCCCAGCATTTT. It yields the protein CAWSGGNQPQHF.

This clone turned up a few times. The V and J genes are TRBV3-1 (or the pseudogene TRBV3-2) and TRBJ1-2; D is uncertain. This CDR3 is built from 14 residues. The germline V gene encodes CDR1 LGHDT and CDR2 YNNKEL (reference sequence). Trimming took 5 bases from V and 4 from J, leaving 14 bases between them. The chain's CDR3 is CASSGWSAIYGYTF. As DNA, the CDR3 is TGTGCCAGCAGCGGGTGGTCGGCGATCTATGGCTACACCTTC.

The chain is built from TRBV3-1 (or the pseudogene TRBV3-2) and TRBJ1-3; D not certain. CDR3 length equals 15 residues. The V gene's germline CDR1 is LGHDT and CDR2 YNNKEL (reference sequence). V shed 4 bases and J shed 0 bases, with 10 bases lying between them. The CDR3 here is CASSLPPNSGNTIYF. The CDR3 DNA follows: TGTGCCAGCAGCCTCCCACCGAACTCTGGAAACACCATATATTTT.

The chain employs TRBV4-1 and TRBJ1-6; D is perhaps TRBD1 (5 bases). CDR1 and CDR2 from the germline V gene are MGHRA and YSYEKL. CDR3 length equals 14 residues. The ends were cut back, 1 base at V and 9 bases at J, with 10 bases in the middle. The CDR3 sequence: CASSQGQGFSPLHF. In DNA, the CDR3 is TGCGCCAGCAGCCAAGGGCAGGGCTTTTCACCCCTCCACTTT.

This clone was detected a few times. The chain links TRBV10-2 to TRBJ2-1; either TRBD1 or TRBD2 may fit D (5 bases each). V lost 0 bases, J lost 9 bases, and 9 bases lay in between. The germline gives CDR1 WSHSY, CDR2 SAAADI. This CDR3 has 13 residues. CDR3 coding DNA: TGCGCCAGCAGTGAGTCATGGGGGAGTGAGCAGTTCTTC. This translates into CASSESWGSEQFF.

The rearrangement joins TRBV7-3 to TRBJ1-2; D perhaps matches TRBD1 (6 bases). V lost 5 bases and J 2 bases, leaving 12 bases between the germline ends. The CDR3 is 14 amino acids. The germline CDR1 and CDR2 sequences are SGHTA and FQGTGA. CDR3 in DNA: TGTGCCAGCAGCACCGGACAGCGGAACTATGGCTACACCTTC. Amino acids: CASSTGQRNYGYTF.

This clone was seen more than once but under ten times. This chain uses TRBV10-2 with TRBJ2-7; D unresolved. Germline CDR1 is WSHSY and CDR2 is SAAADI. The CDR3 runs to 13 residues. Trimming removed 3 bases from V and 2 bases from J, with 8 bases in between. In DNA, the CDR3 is TGCGCCAGCAGTGAACCGCCAACCTACGAGCAGTACTTC. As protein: CASSEPPTYEQYF.

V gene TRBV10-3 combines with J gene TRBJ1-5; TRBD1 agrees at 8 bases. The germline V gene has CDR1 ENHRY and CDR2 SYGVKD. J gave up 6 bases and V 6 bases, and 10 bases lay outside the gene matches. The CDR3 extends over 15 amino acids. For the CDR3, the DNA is TGTGCCATCAGCGAAGACAGGGGAGGTATTCAGCCCCAGCATTTT. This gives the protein CAISEDRGGIQPQHF.

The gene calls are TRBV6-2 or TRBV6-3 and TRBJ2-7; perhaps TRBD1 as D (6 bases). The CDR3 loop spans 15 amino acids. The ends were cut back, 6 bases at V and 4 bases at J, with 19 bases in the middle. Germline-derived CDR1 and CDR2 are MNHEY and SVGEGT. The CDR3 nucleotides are TGTGCCAGCAGCAACATCGACAGGTTTGGATACGAGCAGTACTTC. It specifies CASSNIDRFGYEQYF.

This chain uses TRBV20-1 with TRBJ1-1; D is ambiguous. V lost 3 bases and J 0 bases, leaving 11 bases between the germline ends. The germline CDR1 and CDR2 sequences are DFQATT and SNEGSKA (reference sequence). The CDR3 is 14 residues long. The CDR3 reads CSASRLVLNTEAFF. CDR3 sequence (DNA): TGCAGTGCTAGTCGACTGGTTTTGAACACTGAAGCTTTCTTT.

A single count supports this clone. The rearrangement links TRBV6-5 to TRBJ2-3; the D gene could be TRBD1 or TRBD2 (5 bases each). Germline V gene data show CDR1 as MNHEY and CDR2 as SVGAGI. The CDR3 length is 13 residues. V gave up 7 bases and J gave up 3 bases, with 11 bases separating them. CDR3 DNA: TGTGCCAGCACCGGGACGGGTACAGATACGCAGTATTTT. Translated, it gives CASTGTGTDTQYF.

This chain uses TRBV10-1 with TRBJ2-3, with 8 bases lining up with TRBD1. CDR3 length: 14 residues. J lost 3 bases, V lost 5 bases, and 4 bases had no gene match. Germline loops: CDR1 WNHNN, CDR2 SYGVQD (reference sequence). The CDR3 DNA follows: TGCGCCAGCAGTACGGGACAGGCAACAGATACGCAGTATTTT. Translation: CASSTGQATDTQYF.

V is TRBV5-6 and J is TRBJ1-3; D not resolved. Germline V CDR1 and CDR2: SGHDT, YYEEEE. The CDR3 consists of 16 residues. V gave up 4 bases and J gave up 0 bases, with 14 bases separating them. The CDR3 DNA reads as TGTGCCAGCAGCCCCAGGCGGGGTCACTCTGGAAACACCATATATTTT. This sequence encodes CASSPRRGHSGNTIYF.

The CDR3 coding sequence is TGTGCCAGCAGCGGACAGGGTTCTAATGAAAAACTGTTTTTT. This codes for CASSGQGSNEKLFF. The V and J genes are TRBV5-4 and TRBJ1-4; 8 bases map to TRBD1. The ends lost 4 bases at V and 3 bases at J; junction bases unmatched: 2. Germline CDR1 SGHNT, CDR2 YYREEE (reference sequence). The CDR3 length is 14 residues.

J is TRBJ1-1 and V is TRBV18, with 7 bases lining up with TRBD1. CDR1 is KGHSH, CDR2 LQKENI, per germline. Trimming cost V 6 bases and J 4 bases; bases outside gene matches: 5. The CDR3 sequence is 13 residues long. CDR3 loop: CASSGDRATEAFF. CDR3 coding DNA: TGTGCCAGCTCGGGAGACAGGGCCACTGAAGCTTTCTTT.

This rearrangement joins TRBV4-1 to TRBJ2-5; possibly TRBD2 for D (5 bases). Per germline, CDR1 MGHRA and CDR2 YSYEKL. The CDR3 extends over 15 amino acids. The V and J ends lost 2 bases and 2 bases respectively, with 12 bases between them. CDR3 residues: CASSQLGLEQETQYF. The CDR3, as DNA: TGCGCCAGCAGCCAACTAGGACTGGAACAAGAGACCCAGTACTTC.

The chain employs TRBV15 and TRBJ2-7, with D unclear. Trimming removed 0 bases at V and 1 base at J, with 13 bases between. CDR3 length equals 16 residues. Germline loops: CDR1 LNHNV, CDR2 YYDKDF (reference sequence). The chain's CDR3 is CATSRESPRLSYEQYF. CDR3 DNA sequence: TGTGCCACCAGCAGAGAATCCCCGCGTCTGTCCTACGAGCAGTACTTC.

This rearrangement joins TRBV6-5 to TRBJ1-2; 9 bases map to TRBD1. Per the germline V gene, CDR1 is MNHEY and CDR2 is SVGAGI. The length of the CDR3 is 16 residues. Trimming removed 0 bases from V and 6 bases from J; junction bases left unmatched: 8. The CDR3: CASSYSGIGQGNGYTF. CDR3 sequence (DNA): TGTGCCAGCAGTTACTCAGGGATAGGACAGGGGAATGGCTACACCTTC.

CDR3 nucleotides: TGTGCCAGCCGGGACAGGGGCTACGAGCAGTACTTC. Protein sequence: CASRDRGYEQYF. V and J are TRBV12-3 or TRBV12-4 and TRBJ2-7, with 10 bases aligning to TRBD1. The length of the CDR3 is 12 residues. J lost 3 bases, V lost 8 bases, and 1 base had no gene match.